This T cell receptor beta chain derives from a study of T-cell reconstitution after alpha-beta-depleted transplantation in children. Unique molecular identifiers tagged the TCRbeta library. MiXCR, applied by TCRdb to the PCR reads, yields one record per CDR3 protein. The sample holds about 300,000 distinct CDR3 sequences, around a tenth seen once. This clonotype was seen many times. The sample consisted of PBMCs, taken before TCRalphabeta/CD19-depleted stem cell transplant. This TCR was recovered from a boy in the first two years of life with acute myeloid leukemia, due to receive a stem cell transplant.

The CDR3 bases are TGTGCCAGCAGCCCGGGGACAGGGATAAATGAGCAGTTCTTC. This codes for CASSPGTGINEQFF. V and J are TRBV6-5 and TRBJ2-1; 9 nucleotides line up with TRBD1. Per germline, CDR1 MNHEY and CDR2 SVGAGI. With 6 bases clipped from V and 7 bases from J, the junction kept 7 bases outside the gene matches. The CDR3 covers 14 residues.